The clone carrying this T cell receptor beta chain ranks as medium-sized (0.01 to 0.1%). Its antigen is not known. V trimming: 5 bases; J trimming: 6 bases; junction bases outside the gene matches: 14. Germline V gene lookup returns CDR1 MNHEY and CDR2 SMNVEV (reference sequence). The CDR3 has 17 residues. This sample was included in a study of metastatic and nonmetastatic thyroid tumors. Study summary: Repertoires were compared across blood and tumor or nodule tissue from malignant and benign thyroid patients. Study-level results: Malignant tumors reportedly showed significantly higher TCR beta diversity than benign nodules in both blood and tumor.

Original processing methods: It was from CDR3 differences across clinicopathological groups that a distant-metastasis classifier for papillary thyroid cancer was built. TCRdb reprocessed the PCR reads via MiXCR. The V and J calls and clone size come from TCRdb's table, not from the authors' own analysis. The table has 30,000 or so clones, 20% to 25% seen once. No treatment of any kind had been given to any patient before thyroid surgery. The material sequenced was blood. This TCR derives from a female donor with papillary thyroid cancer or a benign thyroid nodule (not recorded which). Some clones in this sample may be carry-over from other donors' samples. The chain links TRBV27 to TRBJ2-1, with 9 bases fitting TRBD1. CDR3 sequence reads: CASSPAGTGIEINEQFF. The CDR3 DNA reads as TGTGCCAGCAGTCCCGCCGGGACAGGGATTGAGATCAATGAGCAGTTCTTC.